These 5 T cell receptor beta chains came from one sample sequenced in a study of regulatory T cells in long-lasting Graves disease. Relying on iRepertoire HTBI primers and Arm-PCR of CDR3 regions, the team built TCR beta libraries. TCRdb ran MiXCR on the multiplex PCR reads and lists one entry per CDR3 protein. The sample holds about 440,000 distinct CDR3 sequences, under 15% seen once. Time point denoted: newly diagnosed GD, antithyroid drugs for less than 3 months. Researchers made the TCR library from RNA that was extracted from PBMCs. This same sample was also taken into another study, of T cells in Graves' hyperthyroidism and ophthalmopathy.

The material sequenced was peripheral blood mononuclear cells (PBMCs), taken at new diagnosis, from a patient treated with antithyroid drugs. The source of these receptors is a woman aged 25 to 39 with Graves disease.

Many counts were recorded for this clonotype. The rearrangement joins TRBV2 to TRBJ2-2, with 8 bases fitting TRBD2. Trimming at V came to 7 bases and at J to 8 bases, leaving 9 bases not matched to a gene. CDR3 length: 14 amino acids. Germline loops: CDR1 SNHLY, CDR2 FYNNEI. CDR3 in DNA: TGTGCCAGCAAAGGACTAGCCGAAGTGGGGGAGCTGTTTTTT. Its protein is CASKGLAEVGELFF.

Only a few counts were recorded for this clonotype. This chain joins TRBV19 and TRBJ1-3; D unclear. V was clipped by 2 bases and J by 4 bases, with 6 bases between them. Germline assignment: CDR1 LNHDA and CDR2 SQIVND (reference sequence). This CDR3 has 13 residues. Written as DNA, the CDR3 is TGTGCCAGTAGTATAAGCGTCGGAAACACCATATATTTT. Translated, it gives CASSISVGNTIYF. Together with reference TRBV19 and TRBJ1-3, the CDR3 gives the full variable domain: DGGITQSPKYLFRKEGQNVTLSCEQNLNHDAMYWYRQDPGQGLRLIYYSQIVNDFQKGDIAEGYSVSREKKESFPLTVTSAQKNPTAFYLCASSISVGNTIYFGEGSWLTVV.

The sample holds a few counts of this clonotype. The chain has TRBV3-1 and TRBJ2-7; TRBD1 agrees at 9 bases. The CDR3 is 15 residues long. J lost 2 bases, V lost 3 bases, and 5 bases had no gene match. CDR1 LGHDT and CDR2 YNNKEL come from the germline V gene (reference sequence). The CDR3 spells CASSHSGTGTYEQYF. CDR3 in DNA: TGTGCCAGCAGCCATTCCGGGACAGGGACCTACGAGCAGTACTTC.

This clonotype has at least ten counts. The V call is TRBV30, the J call TRBJ1-1; 12 bases align to TRBD1. The junction had 5 bases not matched to a gene; V was cut back by 5 bases and J by 1 base. This CDR3 has 15 amino acids. Germline values: CDR1 GTSNPN, CDR2 SVGIG (reference sequence). The CDR3 DNA reads TGTGCCTGGCTCCGGGACAGGGGGCCGAACACTGAAGCTTTCTTT. It encodes CAWLRDRGPNTEAFF.

In this sample, this clonotype turned up a few times. The chain has TRBV7-2 and TRBJ2-7, with unresolved D. The CDR3 covers 14 residues. Germline V gene lookup returns CDR1 SGHTA and CDR2 FQGNSA. V lost 2 bases and J 4 bases, leaving 12 bases between the germline ends. CDR3 bases: TGTGCCAGCAGCTTAATTGCAGATTCATACGAGCAGTACTTC. Translating gives CASSLIADSYEQYF.